Presented here are 8 T cell receptor beta chains from one specimen sequenced in a study of Graves' ophthalmopathy and Graves' hyperthyroidism. The authors amplified TCR beta CDR3 regions, and they did so from RNA transcripts for repertoire sequencing. Following a first-round RT-PCR that used HTBI primers, a second-round multiplex PCR was carried out. From the multiplex PCR reads, TCRdb called clonotypes with MiXCR, one entry per CDR3 protein. This repertoire shows about 1.2 million distinct CDR3 sequences, roughly two fifths found once; its top ten account for over 8.5%. Sequenced: peripheral blood or thyroid tissue (not recorded which). These receptors were taken from an adult man with Graves' hyperthyroidism.

The chain has TRBV10-3 and TRBJ1-1, with D maybe TRBD1 (6 bases). V dropped 6 bases and J dropped 0 bases, with 11 bases sitting between them. Germline values: CDR1 ENHRY, CDR2 SYGVKD. The CDR3 contains 14 residues. The CDR3 loop reads CAIRAGGLNTEAFF. The DNA for the CDR3 is TGTGCCATCAGGGCGGGGGGCCTGAACACTGAAGCTTTCTTT.

This clonotype has more than one count but fewer than ten. A read error may be the cause here, since a much bigger clone is one base away. This chain joins TRBV14 and TRBJ2-2; D might be TRBD1 (6 bases). This CDR3 spans 15 amino acids. The germline V and J ends were trimmed by 1 base and 1 base, with 7 bases remaining between them. CDR1 and CDR2 from the germline V gene are SGHDN and FVKESK. The CDR3 nucleotides are TGTGCCAGCAGCCAAGTGACAGGGAACACCGGGGAGCTGTTTTTT. Residues: CASSQVTGNTGELFF.

The chain couples TRBV7-2 to TRBJ1-1; 10 bases match TRBD1. CDR3 size: 17 residues. Germline values: CDR1 SGHTA, CDR2 FQGNSA. Trimming removed 1 base from V and 4 bases from J; junction bases left unmatched: 9. The CDR3 sequence is CASSLVGQGPILTEAFF. The CDR3 DNA sequence: TGTGCCAGCAGCTTAGTGGGACAGGGGCCGATCCTCACTGAAGCTTTCTTT.

The chain uses TRBV20-1 and TRBJ1-6; D gene uncertain. In germline, CDR1 is DFQATT, CDR2 SNEGSKA (reference sequence). V lost 1 base and J 8 bases, leaving 18 bases between the germline ends. The CDR3 spans 16 residues. CDR3 sequence reads: CSARATRARGDSPLHF. In nucleotides, the CDR3 is TGCAGTGCTAGAGCTACGCGAGCTCGCGGTGATTCACCCCTCCACTTT.

Remarks on this clonotype: A read error is possible here, since a much larger clone lies one base away. The chain is built from TRBV19 and TRBJ1-1, with unresolved D. V was pared by 0 bases and J by 8 bases, with 13 bases between. Germline CDR1 is LNHDA and CDR2 is SQIVND (reference sequence). This CDR3 region has 14 residues. CDR3 DNA: TGTGCCAGTAGTATAGATGGATCGCAGGCAGAAGCTTTCTTT. It encodes CASSIDGSQAEAFF. The whole variable domain, remainder taken from reference TRBV19 and TRBJ1-1, is DGGITQSPKYLFRKEGQNVTLSCEQNLNHDAMYWYRQDPGQGLRLIYYSQIVNDFQKGDIAEGYSVSREKKESFPLTVTSAQKNPTAFYLCASSIDGSQAEAFFGQGTRLTVV.

V gene TRBV11-1 combines with J gene TRBJ1-5, with no clear D. The length of the CDR3 is 14 residues. The V and J ends lost 5 bases and 9 bases respectively, with 17 bases between them. Germline loops: CDR1 SGHAT, CDR2 FQDESV (reference sequence). The CDR3 coding sequence is TGTGCCAGCAGCGTTGGTGGTGCACTGGGGCCCCAGCATTTT. Translating gives CASSVGGALGPQHF.

This chain uses TRBV7-6 with TRBJ2-7; 7 bases fit TRBD2. V trimming: 6 bases; J trimming: 3 bases; junction bases outside the gene matches: 8. The CDR3 covers 14 residues. Germline V CDR1 and CDR2: SGHVS, FNYEAQ. The chain's CDR3 is CASSFGGFVYEQYF. CDR3 bases: TGTGCCAGCAGTTTCGGGGGGTTCGTCTACGAGCAGTACTTC. Based on the CDR3 plus reference TRBV7-6 and TRBJ2-7, the full variable domain is GAGVSQSPRYKVTKRGQDVALRCDPISGHVSLYWYRQALGQGPEFLTYFNYEAQQDKSGLPNDRFSAERPEGSISTLTIQRTEQRDSAMYRCASSFGGFVYEQYFGPGTRLTVT.

This clonotype was recorded many times. The J gene is TRBJ1-2, the V gene TRBV15; weak D call: TRBD1 (6 bases). Deletions cut 3 bases from V and 6 bases from J, with 17 bases between. In germline, CDR1 is LNHNV, CDR2 YYDKDF (reference sequence). CDR3 length: 15 residues. CDR3 nucleotide sequence: TGTGCCACCAGCAGGCGACAGGACAGTACGGATGGCTACACCTTC. It is translated as CATSRRQDSTDGYTF.